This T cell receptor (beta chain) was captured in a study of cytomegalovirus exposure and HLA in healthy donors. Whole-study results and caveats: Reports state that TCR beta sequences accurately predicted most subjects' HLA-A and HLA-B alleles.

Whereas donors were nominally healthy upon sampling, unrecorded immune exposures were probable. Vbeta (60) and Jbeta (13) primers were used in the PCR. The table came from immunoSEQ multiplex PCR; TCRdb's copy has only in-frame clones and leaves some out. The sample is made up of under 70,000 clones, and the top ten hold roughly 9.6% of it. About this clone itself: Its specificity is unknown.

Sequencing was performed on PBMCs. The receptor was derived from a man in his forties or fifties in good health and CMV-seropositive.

CDR3 coding DNA: TGTGCCAGCACCCAGGGGGCCGCCACCTACGAGCAGTACTTC. Translating gives CASTQGAATYEQYF. This sequence joins TRBV5-4 and TRBJ2-7, with TRBD1 matching 8 bases. V lost 6 bases, J lost 2 bases, and 7 bases stayed unmatched. This CDR3 has 14 residues. The V gene's germline CDR1 is SGHNT and CDR2 YYREEE (reference sequence).